The 29 T cell receptor beta chains below all came from one sample that was sequenced in a study of cytomegalovirus exposure and HLA in healthy donors. TCRdb keeps only in-frame clones here, not all; method: immunoSEQ multiplex PCR. The sample comprises approximately 200,000 clones, 84% of which are singletons, and under 15% rests with the top ten. The sequencing input was PBMCs. Receptor source: a woman aged 25 to 39 in good health and CMV-seropositive.

The CDR3 DNA sequence: TGTGCCAGCAGTGAAGGCCGGGGGGGTTCTTGGAGTGCTGAAGCTTTCTTT. This sequence encodes CASSEGRGGSWSAEAFF. The V and J genes are TRBV2 and TRBJ1-1, with a weak D call TRBD1 (5 bases). CDR1 is SNHLY and CDR2 is FYNNEI in the germline V gene. V gave up 1 base and J gave up 6 bases, with 21 bases separating them. The CDR3 length is 17 residues.

This chain links TRBV28 with TRBJ1-2; D might be TRBD1 (5 bases). The germline V gene has CDR1 MDHEN and CDR2 SYDVKM. V dropped 4 bases and J dropped 4 bases, with 13 bases sitting between them. The CDR3 spans 14 residues. The CDR3 bases are TGTGCCAGCAGTTCGGCAGGGCTGACCTATGGCTACACCTTC. Its translation is CASSSAGLTYGYTF.

The rearrangement links TRBV27 to TRBJ2-1, with 7 bases lining up with TRBD1. V gave up 4 bases and J gave up 5 bases; unmatched junction bases: 8. This CDR3 is built from 15 residues. CDR1 is MNHEY and CDR2 is SMNVEV in the germline V gene (reference sequence). The CDR3 sequence: CASSSKQGSHNEQFF. The CDR3 region has the DNA TGTGCCAGCAGTTCAAAACAGGGGTCCCACAATGAGCAGTTCTTC.

The chain is built from TRBV30 and TRBJ2-5, with a tentative D call TRBD1 (6 bases). Trimming cost V 4 bases and J 2 bases, with 14 bases left between them. The CDR3 length is 14 residues. Germline lookup yields CDR1 GTSNPN and CDR2 SVGIG (reference sequence). The CDR3 nucleotides read TGTGCCTGGACCCTGGGGGCCGGGCAAGAGACCCAGTACTTC. Its translation: CAWTLGAGQETQYF.

This chain links TRBV6-5 with TRBJ2-2, with D maybe TRBD1 (6 bases). Germline lookup yields CDR1 MNHEY and CDR2 SVGAGI. There are 13 residues in the CDR3. V gave up 8 bases and J gave up 7 bases, with 14 bases separating them. As DNA, the CDR3 is TGTGCCAGCTCGTCAAGGGGGAACGGGGAGCTGTTTTTT. Protein sequence: CASSSRGNGELFF.

V gene TRBV5-8 combines with J gene TRBJ2-7; perhaps TRBD1 as D (5 bases). Germline CDR1 is SGHTS and CDR2 is YDEGEE. The CDR3 totals 14 residues. V was shortened by 2 bases and J by 3 bases, with 12 bases between the two germline ends. Written as DNA, the CDR3 is TGTGCCAGCAGCTTAGGGGCCCCCTACTACGAGCAGTACTTC. It codes for CASSLGAPYYEQYF.

The chain uses TRBV5-1 and TRBJ1-1; D is perhaps TRBD1 (5 bases). The CDR3 is 14 residues long. Trimming took off 2 bases at V and 3 bases at J, with 11 bases between the two ends. The germline CDR1 and CDR2 sequences are SGHRS and YFSETQ. CDR3 nucleotide sequence: TGCGCCAGCAGCTTTACAGGTGGGGACACTGAAGCTTTCTTT. Its translation: CASSFTGGDTEAFF.

The chain is built from TRBV30 and TRBJ2-7; tentatively, D is TRBD1 (6 bases). Germline V lookup: CDR1 GTSNPN, CDR2 SVGIG (reference sequence). CDR3 length: 11 amino acids. Trimming cost V 7 bases and J 2 bases, with 9 bases left between them. The DNA of the CDR3 is TGTGCCTCTGGACAGACCTACGAGCAGTACTTC. Encoded protein: CASGQTYEQYF.

V usage is TRBV11-2 and J usage is TRBJ2-2; perhaps TRBD2 as D (5 bases). With 3 bases removed from V and 0 bases from J, the gap between germline ends came to 8 bases. Germline lookup yields CDR1 SGHAT and CDR2 FQNNGV. This CDR3 has 15 residues. This CDR3 reads CASSFRGSNTGELFF. The CDR3 DNA is TGTGCCAGCAGCTTTCGCGGGTCGAACACCGGGGAGCTGTTTTTT.

The rearrangement links TRBV19 to TRBJ2-7; possible D gene TRBD2, 5 bases. The CDR3 runs to 13 residues. The V gene's germline CDR1 is LNHDA and CDR2 SQIVND (reference sequence). Trimming shortened V by 3 bases and J by 3 bases, and 9 bases separated the two germline ends. The CDR3 nucleotides read TGTGCCAGTAGTATGGGGAGAGGCTACGAGCAGTACTTC. This translates into CASSMGRGYEQYF.

V usage is TRBV10-3 and J usage is TRBJ1-5; 7 positions match TRBD1. The trim removed 3 bases at V and 6 bases at J, leaving 14 bases unmatched. This CDR3 is 17 amino acids long. Germline values: CDR1 ENHRY, CDR2 SYGVKD. The CDR3: CAISESGGRQGAQPQHF. CDR3 nucleotide sequence: TGTGCCATCAGTGAAAGTGGTGGACGACAGGGTGCTCAGCCCCAGCATTTT.

The rearrangement joins TRBV29-1 to TRBJ2-3; no firm D call. The CDR3 length is 13 residues. Trimming removed 1 base from V and 1 base from J, with 6 bases in between. Germline loops: CDR1 SQVTM, CDR2 ANQGSEA. The CDR3 is CSVEVSGTDTQYF. In nucleotides, the CDR3 is TGCAGCGTTGAAGTATCTGGCACAGATACGCAGTATTTT.

V and J are TRBV7-9 and TRBJ1-1; TRBD1 matches 7 bases. Unmatched junction bases numbered 4, after V lost 2 bases and J lost 1 base. The germline V gene has CDR1 SEHNR and CDR2 FQNEAQ (reference sequence). The CDR3 runs to 15 residues. CDR3 region: CASSLKGARNTEAFF. Here the CDR3 DNA reads TGTGCCAGCAGCTTAAAGGGGGCTAGGAACACTGAAGCTTTCTTT. The full variable domain, with the rest looked up from reference TRBV7-9 and TRBJ1-1, is DTGVSQNPRHKITKRGQNVTFRCDPISEHNRLYWYRQTLGQGPEFLTYFQNEAQLEKSRLLSDRFSAERPKGSFSTLEIQRTEQGDSAMYLCASSLKGARNTEAFFGQGTRLTVV.

The rearrangement joins TRBV5-1 to TRBJ2-1; D uncertain. Germline values: CDR1 SGHRS, CDR2 YFSETQ. Trimming took off 0 bases at V and 0 bases at J, with 7 bases between the two ends. This CDR3 region has 15 residues. CDR3 DNA: TGCGCCAGCAGCTTGGGCCTGAGCTCCTACAATGAGCAGTTCTTC. Protein: CASSLGLSSYNEQFF.

This clone has a single count. V gene TRBV7-3 combines with J gene TRBJ2-1; no firm D call. This CDR3 is built from 16 residues. Germline lookup yields CDR1 SGHTA and CDR2 FQGTGA. V dropped 0 bases and J dropped 2 bases, with 11 bases sitting between them. The CDR3 here is CASSLTTRSAYNEQFF. The CDR3 nucleotides are TGTGCCAGCAGCTTAACGACGCGGAGTGCCTACAATGAGCAGTTCTTC.

The J gene is TRBJ2-7, the V gene TRBV27; maybe TRBD1 (5 bases). The germline V gene encodes CDR1 MNHEY and CDR2 SMNVEV (reference sequence). The germline V and J ends were trimmed by 3 bases and 1 base, with 7 bases remaining between them. The CDR3 consists of 13 residues. The CDR3 DNA reads as TGTGCCAGCAGTTTCAGGGCGTCCTACGAGCAGTACTTC. Translated, it gives CASSFRASYEQYF.

This clone was seen once. This chain connects TRBV4-2 to TRBJ2-3; TRBD2 matches at 10 bases. The V segment lost 4 bases and the J segment 2 bases; nucleotides outside the gene matches: 9. The CDR3 is made up of 17 amino acids. Germline V gene sequence: CDR1 LGHNA, CDR2 YNFKEQ. DNA for the CDR3: TGTGCCAGCAGCCTTCCTCGGACTAGCGGCGTCACAGATACGCAGTATTTT. Protein product: CASSLPRTSGVTDTQYF.

This clone was counted only a few times. This rearrangement joins TRBV15 to TRBJ2-1; weak D call: TRBD2 (6 bases). V shed 3 bases and J shed 9 bases, with 12 bases lying between them. The germline CDR1 and CDR2 sequences are LNHNV and YYDKDF (reference sequence). The CDR3 runs 13 residues. CDR3 amino acids: CATSRDYRSEQFF. The CDR3 nucleotides are TGTGCCACCAGCAGGGACTACAGGTCTGAGCAGTTCTTC.

The J gene is TRBJ1-2, the V gene TRBV7-9; 7 bases fit TRBD1. The V segment lost 11 bases and the J segment 0 bases; nucleotides outside the gene matches: 18. CDR1 SEHNR and CDR2 FQNEAQ come from the germline V gene (reference sequence). The CDR3 has 17 amino acids. The CDR3 DNA sequence: TGTGCCGGACGGGATGCTTACGGACAGGAAGCTAACTATGGCTACACCTTC. Residues: CAGRDAYGQEANYGYTF.

V is TRBV28 and J is TRBJ2-3; 13 bases match TRBD2. The ends lost 6 bases at V and 4 bases at J; junction bases unmatched: 7. Germline values: CDR1 MDHEN, CDR2 SYDVKM. This CDR3 has 16 amino acids. The CDR3 loop is CASRFRTSGSSDTQYF. For the CDR3, the DNA is TGTGCCAGCAGATTTAGGACTAGCGGGAGCTCAGATACGCAGTATTTT.

The chain joins TRBV27 to TRBJ1-1; 9 nucleotides align to TRBD1. Germline CDR1 and CDR2: MNHEY and SMNVEV (reference sequence). V shed 5 bases, J shed 5 bases, and the junction held 3 bases outside the gene matches. The CDR3 spans 13 residues. Here the CDR3 reads CASSHRGQTEAFF. DNA of the CDR3: TGTGCCAGCAGTCACAGGGGGCAGACTGAAGCTTTCTTT.

The rearrangement joins TRBV19 to TRBJ2-7; weak D call: TRBD2 (5 bases). V lost 3 bases and J lost 1, with 10 bases in between. The CDR3 contains 14 residues. CDR1 is LNHDA and CDR2 is SQIVND in the germline V gene (reference sequence). The CDR3 reads CASSIRAASYEQYF. The CDR3 DNA is TGTGCCAGTAGTATTCGAGCGGCATCCTACGAGCAGTACTTC.

The table lists this clone with a count of one. V gene TRBV7-9 combines with J gene TRBJ2-1; 10 nucleotides line up with TRBD2. Per germline, CDR1 SEHNR and CDR2 FQNEAQ (reference sequence). CDR3 size: 18 residues. V gave up 4 bases and J gave up 5 bases; unmatched junction bases: 14. The CDR3 region is CASSSPLQREGLDNEQFF. DNA of the CDR3: TGTGCCAGCAGCTCGCCACTCCAGCGGGAGGGCCTAGACAATGAGCAGTTCTTC.

The J gene is TRBJ1-2, the V gene TRBV15; D uncertain. The CDR3 spans 12 residues. Per the germline V gene, CDR1 is LNHNV and CDR2 is YYDKDF (reference sequence). The V and J ends lost 3 bases and 7 bases respectively, with 9 bases between them. CDR3 residues: CATSSHESGYTF. DNA of the CDR3: TGTGCCACCAGCAGCCACGAGAGTGGCTACACCTTC.

The chain combines TRBV25-1 with TRBJ1-1; TRBD1 might be the D (6 bases). This CDR3 comprises 14 residues. The V end lost 2 bases, the J end lost 7 bases, and 14 bases lay between the germline ends. Germline CDR1 is MGHDK and CDR2 is SYGVNS. This chain's CDR3 is CASSENLRGGEAFF. DNA of the CDR3: TGTGCCAGCAGTGAAAATTTAAGAGGGGGTGAAGCTTTCTTT.

The rearrangement uses TRBV20-1 and TRBJ2-7, with D unresolved. The CDR3 covers 11 residues. Trimming took off 3 bases at V and 2 bases at J, with 5 bases between the two ends. Looked up from germline, CDR1 is DFQATT and CDR2 is SNEGSKA (reference sequence). The CDR3 bases are TGCAGTGCTAGTCGGGCCTACGAGCAGTACTTC. Its protein product is CSASRAYEQYF.

The V gene is TRBV6-5, the J gene TRBJ2-2; TRBD1 matches 9 bases. This CDR3 has 15 residues. V was pared by 4 bases and J by 5 bases, with 5 bases of the junction left unmatched. Germline assignment: CDR1 MNHEY and CDR2 SVGAGI. CDR3 region: CASSLGQGPTGELFF. DNA for the CDR3: TGTGCCAGCAGTTTGGGACAGGGTCCGACCGGGGAGCTGTTTTTT.

The genes are TRBV19 and TRBJ2-7; 9 nucleotides line up with TRBD1. Germline assignment: CDR1 LNHDA and CDR2 SQIVND (reference sequence). V trimming: 5 bases; J trimming: 3 bases; junction bases outside the gene matches: 5. The CDR3 runs 14 residues. The CDR3 sequence is CASSLRQGDYEQYF. In DNA, the CDR3 is TGTGCCAGTAGTCTACGACAGGGGGACTACGAGCAGTACTTC.

This clone was found a few times. The rearrangement links TRBV6-6 to TRBJ1-2; 7 bases line up with TRBD1. This CDR3 has 13 amino acids. CDR1 and CDR2 from the germline V gene are MNHNY and SVGAGI (reference sequence). The V segment lost 6 bases and the J segment 7 bases; nucleotides outside the gene matches: 8. CDR3 nucleotide sequence: TGTGCCAGCAGGCTCGACAGGGATCGTGGCTACACCTTC. This translates into CASRLDRDRGYTF.